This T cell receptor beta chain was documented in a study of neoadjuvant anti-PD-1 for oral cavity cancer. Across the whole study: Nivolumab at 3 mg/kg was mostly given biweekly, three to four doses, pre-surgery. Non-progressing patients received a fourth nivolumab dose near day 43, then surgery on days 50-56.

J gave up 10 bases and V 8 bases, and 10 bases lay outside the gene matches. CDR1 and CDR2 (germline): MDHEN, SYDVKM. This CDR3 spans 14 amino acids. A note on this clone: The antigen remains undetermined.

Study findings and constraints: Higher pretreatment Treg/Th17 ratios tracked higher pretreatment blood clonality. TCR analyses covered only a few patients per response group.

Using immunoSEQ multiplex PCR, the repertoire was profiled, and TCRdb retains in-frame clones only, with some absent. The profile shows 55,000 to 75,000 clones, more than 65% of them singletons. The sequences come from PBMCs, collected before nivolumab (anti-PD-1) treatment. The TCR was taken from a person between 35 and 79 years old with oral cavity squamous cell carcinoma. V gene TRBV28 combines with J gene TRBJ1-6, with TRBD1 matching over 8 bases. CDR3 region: CASFSGGVESPLHF. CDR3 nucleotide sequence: TGTGCCAGCTTCTCAGGGGGCGTAGAGTCACCCCTCCACTTT.